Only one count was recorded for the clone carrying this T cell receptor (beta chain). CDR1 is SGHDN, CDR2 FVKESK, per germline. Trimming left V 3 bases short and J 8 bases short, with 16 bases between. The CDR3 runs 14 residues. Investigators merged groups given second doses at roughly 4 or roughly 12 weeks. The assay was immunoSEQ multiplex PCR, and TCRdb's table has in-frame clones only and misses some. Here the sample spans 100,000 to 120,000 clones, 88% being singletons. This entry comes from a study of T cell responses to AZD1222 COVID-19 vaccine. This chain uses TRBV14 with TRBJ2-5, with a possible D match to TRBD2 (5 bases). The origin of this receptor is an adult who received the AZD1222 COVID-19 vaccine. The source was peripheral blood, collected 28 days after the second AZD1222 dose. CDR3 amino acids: CASSQRAGFGTQYF. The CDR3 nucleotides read TGTGCCAGCAGCCAGCGGGCCGGCTTTGGCACCCAGTACTTC.